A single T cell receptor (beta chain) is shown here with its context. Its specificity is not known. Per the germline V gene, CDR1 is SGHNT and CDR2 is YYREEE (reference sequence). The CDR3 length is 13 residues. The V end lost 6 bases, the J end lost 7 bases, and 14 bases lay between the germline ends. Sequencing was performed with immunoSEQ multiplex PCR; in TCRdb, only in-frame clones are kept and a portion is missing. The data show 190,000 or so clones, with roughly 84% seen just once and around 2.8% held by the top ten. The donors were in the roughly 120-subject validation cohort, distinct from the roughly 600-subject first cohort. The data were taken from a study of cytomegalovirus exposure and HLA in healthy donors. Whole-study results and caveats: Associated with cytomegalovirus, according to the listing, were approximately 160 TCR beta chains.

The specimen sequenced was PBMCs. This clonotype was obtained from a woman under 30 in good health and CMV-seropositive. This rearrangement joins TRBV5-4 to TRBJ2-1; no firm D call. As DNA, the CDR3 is TGTGCCAGCACCACGGTCCTAGATAATGAGCAGTTCTTC. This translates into CASTTVLDNEQFF.